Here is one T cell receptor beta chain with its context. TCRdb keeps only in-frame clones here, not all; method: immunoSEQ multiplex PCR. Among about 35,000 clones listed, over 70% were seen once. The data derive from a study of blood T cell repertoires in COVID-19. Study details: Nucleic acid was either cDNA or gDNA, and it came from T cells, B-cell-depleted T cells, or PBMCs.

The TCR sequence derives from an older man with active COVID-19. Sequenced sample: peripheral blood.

CDR3 DNA sequence: TGTGCCAGCAGCTTAGTTCCTGGGACAGGGTATCAGCCCCAGCATTTT. Amino acids: CASSLVPGTGYQPQHF. This chain joins TRBV7-2 and TRBJ1-5; TRBD1 matches 9 bases. This CDR3 contains 16 residues. Looked up from germline, CDR1 is SGHTA and CDR2 is FQGNSA. J gave up 5 bases and V 1 base, and 6 bases lay outside the gene matches.